This is a list of T cell receptor beta chains from one sample in a study of cytomegalovirus exposure and HLA in healthy donors. Method: immunoSEQ multiplex PCR; TCRdb's copy keeps in-frame clones and lacks some. The profile shows around 150,000 clones, roughly 72% of them singletons. Material for sequencing was PBMCs. Receptors were obtained from a man between 35 and 55 years old in good health and CMV-seronegative. Both conserved end residues are part of each CDR3. The D gene is left open where the match is weak. A clone size is listed for some rows: how often the clone was seen (once, few, many), or a class if it is expanded.

TRBJ1-1 . TRBD1 TRBV6-5 CASRTLKGAGTEAFF TGTGCCAGCAGGACTCTAAAGGGGGCGGGAACTGAAGCTTTCTTT
TRBJ2-7 . TRBD2 TRBV27 CASSRDYSYEQYF TGTGCCAGCAGCCGGGACTACTCCTACGAGCAGTACTTC
TRBJ2-1 . . TRBV4-3 CASSDGQNYNEQFF TGCGCCAGCAGCGACGGACAGAACTACAATGAGCAGTTCTTC
TRBJ2-1 . TRBD2 TRBV5-4 CASSFPGLAGSVSYNEQFF TGTGCCAGCAGCTTTCCGGGACTAGCGGGTAGTGTCTCCTACAATGAGCAGTTCTTC
TRBJ2-7 . TRBD2 TRBV25-1 CASSDPRTSGAYEQYF TGTGCCAGCAGCGACCCTCGGACTAGCGGAGCATACGAGCAGTACTTC
TRBJ2-1 . TRBD1 TRBV5-6 CASSWGTGGYNEQFF TGTGCCAGCAGCTGGGGGACAGGGGGATACAATGAGCAGTTCTTC
TRBJ2-1 . TRBD2 TRBV18 CASSPRTSGSNEQFF TGTGCCAGCTCACCCAGGACTAGCGGGAGCAATGAGCAGTTCTTC
TRBJ2-1 . . TRBV10-3 CAISGQRGYNEQFF TGTGCCATCAGTGGGCAGCGTGGGTACAATGAGCAGTTCTTC
TRBJ2-1 . . TRBV27 CASRRDFNEQFF TGTGCCAGCAGGAGGGACTTCAATGAGCAGTTCTTC
TRBJ2-5 . . TRBV11-2 CASGSGETQYF TGTGCCAGCGGGTCAGGGGAGACCCAGTACTTC
TRBJ2-3 . . TRBV7-9 CASSRDSTDTQYF TGTGCCAGCAGCCGTGACTCCACGGATACGCAGTATTTT
TRBJ2-2 . . TRBV7-9 CASSLISVNRGAGTGELFF TGTGCCAGCAGCTTAATTAGCGTCAACCGGGGGGCTGGAACCGGGGAGCTGTTTTTT
TRBJ2-7 . TRBD1 TRBV4-1 CASSLGTGGLYEQYF TGCGCCAGCAGCCTCGGGACAGGGGGCTTGTACGAGCAGTACTTC
TRBJ1-6 few . TRBV11-2 CASSLGPSGTPSGDSPLHF TGTGCCAGCAGCTTAGGACCCTCCGGGACGCCCTCAGGGGATTCACCCCTCCACTTT
TRBJ1-1 . TRBD1 TRBV28 CASRLTGGTEAFF TGTGCCAGCAGACTGACAGGGGGTACTGAAGCTTTCTTT
TRBJ2-5 . . TRBV5-1 CASSLDSQQETQYF TGCGCCAGCAGCTTGGACAGCCAACAAGAGACCCAGTACTTC
TRBJ2-3 once . TRBV6-4 CASSQTGGTDTQYF TGTGCCAGCAGTCAGACAGGCGGCACAGATACGCAGTATTTT